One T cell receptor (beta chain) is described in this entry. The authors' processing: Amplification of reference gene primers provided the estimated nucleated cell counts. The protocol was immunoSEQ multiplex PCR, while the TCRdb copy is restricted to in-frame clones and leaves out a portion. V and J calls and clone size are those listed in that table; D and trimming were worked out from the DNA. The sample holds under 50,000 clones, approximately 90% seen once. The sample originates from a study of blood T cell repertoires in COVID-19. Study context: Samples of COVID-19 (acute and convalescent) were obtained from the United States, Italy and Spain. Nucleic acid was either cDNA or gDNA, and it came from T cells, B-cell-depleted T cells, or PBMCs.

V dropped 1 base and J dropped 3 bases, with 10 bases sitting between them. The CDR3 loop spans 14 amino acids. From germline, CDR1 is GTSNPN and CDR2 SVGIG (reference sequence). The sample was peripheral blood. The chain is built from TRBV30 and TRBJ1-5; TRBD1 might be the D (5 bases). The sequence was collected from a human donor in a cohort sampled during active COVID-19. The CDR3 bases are TGTGCCTGGAGTGCCGACAGATACAATCAGCCCCAGCATTTT. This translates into CAWSADRYNQPQHF.